The rows below give T cell receptor beta chains drawn from one sample of a study of identical twins. TCRdb independently ran MiXCR on the 5' RACE reads; one entry per CDR3 protein. This table holds 1.5 million to 2 million distinct CDR3 sequences, about 32% found once. Sequenced: cord blood. These receptors originate from a newborn girl in good health. The CDR3 runs from the conserved cysteine through the conserved F or W. A D gene is named only where the DNA matches it firmly. Clone size is given for some rows only: seen once, a few or many times, or a class if the clone is expanded.

NA	NA	TRBJ1-2	TRBV2	CASSKDRSGAYGYTF	TGTGCCAGCAGTAAAGACAGGTCTGGTGCCTATGGCTACACCTTC
TRBD2	few	TRBJ2-3	TRBV12-3/TRBV12-4	CASSFLPGGVPSGDTQYF	TGTGCCAGCAGTTTTCTTCCGGGGGGGGTCCCTTCGGGGGATACGCAGTATTTT
TRBD2	once	TRBJ2-4	TRBV5-1	CASSSPTSGRARTSYNEQYF	TGCGCCAGCAGCTCACCGACTAGCGGGAGGGCCAGGACTTCTTACAATGAGCAGTACTTC
NA	NA	TRBJ1-6	TRBV7-2	CASGLVRGNSPLHF	TGTGCCAGCGGCTTAGTCAGGGGTAATTCACCCCTCCACTTT
NA	NA	TRBJ2-1	TRBV3-1	CASSQIPGSYNEQFF	TGTGCCAGCAGCCAAATTCCGGGCTCCTACAATGAGCAGTTCTTC
TRBD2	NA	TRBJ2-1	TRBV29-1	CSVDRTSDSYNEQFF	TGCAGCGTTGACAGGACTAGCGACTCCTACAATGAGCAGTTCTTC
NA	NA	TRBJ2-1	TRBV12-3/TRBV12-4	CASTDMAGIGQFF	TGTGCCAGCACCGATATGGCCGGCATTGGGCAGTTCTTC
TRBD1	many	TRBJ2-4	TRBV28	CASSRTGGSIQYF	TGTGCCAGCAGTCGGACAGGGGGTAGCATTCAGTACTTC
NA	NA	TRBJ1-4	TRBV30	CAGSTVGEKLFF	TGTGCCGGGAGCACTGTAGGTGAAAAACTGTTTTTT
TRBD2	NA	TRBJ2-1	TRBV20-1	CSALIGGTNSYNEQFF	TGCAGTGCCCTGATCGGGGGGACTAACTCCTACAATGAGCAGTTCTTC
NA	NA	TRBJ2-7	TRBV21-1	CASSKSPLAVSYEQYF	TGTGCCAGCAGCAAATCCCCTCTAGCAGTGTCCTACGAGCAGTACTTC
TRBD1	many	TRBJ1-2	TRBV10-3	CATTGTGANYGYTF	TGTGCCACCACCGGGACAGGGGCTAACTATGGCTACACCTTC
NA	NA	TRBJ2-1	TRBV10-1	CASSVTGQDEQFF	TGCGCCAGCAGTGTTACAGGGCAGGATGAGCAGTTCTTC
TRBD2	many	TRBJ2-1	TRBV10-2	CASSSGTSGNNEQFF	TGCGCCAGCTCATCCGGGACTAGCGGGAACAATGAGCAGTTCTTC
NA	few	TRBJ1-4	TRBV6-6	CASRHGTNEKLFF	TGTGCCAGCAGGCACGGGACTAATGAAAAACTGTTTTTT
NA	few	TRBJ2-7	TRBV12-5	CASGLDNYEQYF	TGTGCTAGTGGTTTGGACAACTACGAGCAGTACTTC
TRBD1	NA	TRBJ2-1	TRBV7-2	CASSDRGTYNEQFF	TGTGCCAGCAGCGACAGGGGGACCTACAATGAGCAGTTCTTC
NA	NA	TRBJ2-1	TRBV4-1	CASSPRYQGSSYNEQFF	TGCGCCAGCAGCCCCCGTTATCAGGGGAGCTCCTACAATGAGCAGTTCTTC
NA	many	TRBJ2-5	TRBV12-3/TRBV12-4	CASVGPYQETQYF	TGTGCCAGCGTGGGTCCGTACCAAGAGACCCAGTACTTC
NA	few	TRBJ2-3	TRBV5-1	CARRPSRVDTQYF	TGCGCCAGAAGACCCAGTAGGGTCGATACGCAGTATTTT
TRBD2	few	TRBJ2-1	TRBV27	CASSQSLAGPNEQFF	TGTGCCAGCAGTCAATCGCTAGCGGGACCCAATGAGCAGTTCTTC
TRBD2	few	TRBJ2-1	TRBV6-5	CASSFSGRVYNEQFF	TGTGCCAGCAGCTTTAGCGGGAGGGTCTACAATGAGCAGTTCTTC
TRBD1	NA	TRBJ2-5	TRBV5-1	CATTGAQETQYF	TGCGCCACAACAGGGGCACAAGAGACCCAGTACTTC
NA	few	TRBJ2-7	TRBV5-1	CASRPLVKNEQYF	TGCGCCAGCAGGCCTCTAGTAAAAAATGAGCAGTACTTC
TRBD2	many	TRBJ2-3	TRBV20-1	CSARLAADTQYF	TGCAGTGCTAGACTAGCGGCAGATACGCAGTATTTT
NA	many	TRBJ1-2	TRBV27	CARTETNYGYTF	TGTGCCAGGACGGAGACTAACTATGGCTACACCTTC
NA	NA	TRBJ2-7	TRBV11-2	CASSHYVGGATYEQYF	TGTGCCAGCAGCCACTACGTAGGGGGGGCCACCTACGAGCAGTACTTC
TRBD1	few	TRBJ2-1	TRBV28	CASSSMDRLVNEQFF	TGTGCCAGCAGTTCCATGGACAGGTTAGTGAATGAGCAGTTCTTC
NA	NA	TRBJ2-1	TRBV3-1	CASRPGIWRTSYNEQFF	TGTGCCAGCCGCCCGGGAATCTGGCGAACCTCCTACAATGAGCAGTTCTTC
NA	few	TRBJ2-1	TRBV12-3/TRBV12-4	CASSFWGHRASYNEQFF	TGTGCCAGCAGTTTTTGGGGCCACAGGGCTTCCTACAATGAGCAGTTCTTC
NA	NA	TRBJ2-7	TRBV12-3/TRBV12-4	CASSFIRADSYEQYF	TGTGCCAGCAGTTTTATCCGAGCGGACTCCTACGAGCAGTACTTC
NA	NA	TRBJ2-5	TRBV20-1	CSARYREGEQYF	TGCAGTGCTAGGTACAGGGAAGGGGAGCAGTACTTC
NA	few	TRBJ1-2	TRBV6-5	CASSRRRNYGYTF	TGTGCCAGCAGTAGACGACGGAACTATGGCTACACCTTC
TRBD2	NA	TRBJ2-1	TRBV9	CASSDPPSGSSSYNEQFF	TGTGCCAGCAGCGACCCTCCTAGCGGATCTAGCTCCTACAATGAGCAGTTCTTC
TRBD2	NA	TRBJ2-1	TRBV5-1	CASSLYASGLYNEQFF	TGCGCCAGCAGCTTATACGCTAGCGGACTTTACAATGAGCAGTTCTTC
NA	NA	TRBJ2-3	TRBV28	CASNRAVTDTQYF	TGTGCCAGCAACCGGGCTGTCACAGATACGCAGTATTTT